Each of the 15 T cell receptor beta chains below was sequenced from the same sample in a study of STAT3 mutations in large granular lymphocyte leukemia. Study-wide results and limits: In T-cell large granular lymphocyte leukemia, about half of patients showed multiple immunodominant subclonotypes.

This table comes from immunoSEQ multiplex PCR, and its TCRdb copy is limited to in-frame clones, with some not included. The data show 15,000 to 18,000 clones, 92% seen once. Their cognate antigens are unknown. The sample comprised peripheral blood mononuclear cells. Receptors originate from a woman aged 50 to 65 with T-cell large granular lymphocyte leukemia. Some clones in this sample may be carry-over from other donors' samples.

V and J are TRBV4-3 and TRBJ2-7; 7 bases line up with TRBD2. After removal of 1 base from V and 7 bases from J, the junction contained 13 bases not matched to a gene. The CDR3 contains 16 residues. Per germline, CDR1 LGHNA and CDR2 YSLEER. The CDR3: CASSQVRDYVTQEQYF. The CDR3 coding sequence is TGCGCCAGCAGCCAAGTACGGGACTATGTTACCCAGGAGCAGTACTTC.

V is TRBV29-1 and J is TRBJ2-2; 7 bases agree with TRBD2. This CDR3 is built from 14 residues. V gave up 4 bases and J gave up 1 base; unmatched junction bases: 3. CDR1 and CDR2 (germline): SQVTM, ANQGSEA. The CDR3 nucleotides are TGCAGCGTTGTACCGGGGGGGAACACCGGGGAGCTGTTTTTT. Translated: CSVVPGGNTGELFF.

This sequence joins TRBV2 and TRBJ2-3; D gene unclear. CDR1 is SNHLY, CDR2 FYNNEI, per germline. Trimming removed 8 bases at V and 7 bases at J, with 13 bases between. The CDR3 runs to 12 residues. Here the CDR3 reads CASGLYSYTQYF. The CDR3 DNA is TGTGCCAGCGGCCTTTACAGTTATACGCAGTATTTT.

This clone was picked up one time. This sequence joins TRBV4-3 and TRBJ1-2; D uncertain. V lost 4 bases and J lost 6, with 15 bases in between. CDR1 is LGHNA and CDR2 is YSLEER in the germline V gene. The length of the CDR3 is 14 residues. CDR3 residues: CASSPREGWHGYTF. The CDR3 DNA reads as TGCGCCAGCAGCCCGCGCGAGGGCTGGCATGGCTACACCTTC.

The J gene is TRBJ1-2, the V gene TRBV13; unclear D gene. In germline, CDR1 is PRHDT, CDR2 FYEKMQ (reference sequence). The CDR3 contains 13 residues. The germline V and J ends were trimmed by 3 bases and 3 bases, with 8 bases remaining between them. The CDR3 coding sequence is TGTGCCAGCAGCTTTAAGGGTGACTATGGCTACACCTTC. It translates to CASSFKGDYGYTF.

The chain recombines TRBV5-4 with TRBJ2-7; 7 bases align to TRBD2. Germline V gene sequence: CDR1 SGHNT, CDR2 YYREEE (reference sequence). Trimming at V came to 4 bases and at J to 0 bases, leaving 4 bases not matched to a gene. The CDR3 contains 14 residues. This CDR3 is CASSIRTSSYEQYF. The CDR3 nucleotides read TGTGCCAGCAGCATACGGACTAGCTCCTACGAGCAGTACTTC. The whole variable domain, filled in from reference TRBV5-4 and TRBJ2-7, reads ETGVTQSPTHLIKTRGQQVTLRCSSQSGHNTVSWYQQALGQGPQFIFQYYREEENGRGNFPPRFSGLQFPNYSSELNVNALELDDSALYLCASSIRTSSYEQYFGPGTRLTVT.

The chain has TRBV19 and TRBJ2-7; 9 positions match TRBD2. The V segment lost 5 bases and the J segment 0 bases; nucleotides outside the gene matches: 8. There are 16 residues in the CDR3. Per the germline V gene, CDR1 is LNHDA and CDR2 is SQIVND (reference sequence). The DNA of the CDR3 is TGTGCCAGTAGTGCCCAACTAGCGGGCAGCTCCTACGAGCAGTACTTC. Protein: CASSAQLAGSSYEQYF.

Written as DNA, the CDR3 is TGTGCCAGCAGCCCAACCCCCTTCAGGGTCCGGGCCTATGGCTACACCTTC. As protein: CASSPTPFRVRAYGYTF. The chain couples TRBV9 to TRBJ1-2; tentative D call: TRBD1 (5 bases). Germline CDR1 is SGDLS and CDR2 is YYNGEE. V was pared by 4 bases and J by 4 bases, with 23 bases between. The CDR3 consists of 17 residues.

Only one count was recorded for this clone. The chain combines TRBV6-1 with TRBJ2-7, with 7 nucleotides matching TRBD1. The CDR3 is 15 amino acids. V was pared by 8 bases and J by 2 bases, with 12 bases of the junction left unmatched. Per the germline V gene, CDR1 is MNHNS and CDR2 is SASEGT. CDR3 region: CASRREQGRTYEQYF. The CDR3 coding sequence is TGTGCCAGCCGACGGGAACAGGGGAGAACCTACGAGCAGTACTTC.

This rearrangement joins TRBV29-1 to TRBJ1-4; a possible D gene is TRBD1 (5 bases). The CDR3 covers 12 residues. Deletions cut 1 base from V and 11 bases from J, with 11 bases between. Germline CDR1 is SQVTM and CDR2 is ANQGSEA. The CDR3 DNA reads as TGCAGCGTTGAAGGGAGGACATCTAAACTGTTTTTT. Translating it yields CSVEGRTSKLFF. The whole variable domain, filled in from reference TRBV29-1 and TRBJ1-4, reads SAVISQKPSRDICQRGTSLTIQCQVDSQVTMMFWYRQQPGQSLTLIATANQGSEATYESGFVIDKFPISRPNLTFSTLTVSNMSPEDSSIYLCSVEGRTSKLFFGSGTQLSVL.

V gene TRBV5-1 combines with J gene TRBJ1-1, with D maybe TRBD1 (5 bases). CDR1 is SGHRS and CDR2 is YFSETQ in the germline V gene. The CDR3 extends over 16 amino acids. Trimming took off 5 bases at V and 1 base at J, with 18 bases between the two ends. The CDR3 nucleotides read TGCGCCAGCAGGCCCCCGACAGCTGGCGGGAACACTGAAGCTTTCTTT. Translating it yields CASRPPTAGGNTEAFF.

The chain joins TRBV2 to TRBJ2-5, with a weak D call TRBD2 (5 bases). The CDR3 consists of 12 residues. Germline V gene lookup returns CDR1 SNHLY and CDR2 FYNNEI. V lost 4 bases and J lost 4, with 7 bases in between. CDR3 residues: CASSGRGETQYF. The CDR3 nucleotides are TGTGCCAGCAGTGGACGGGGAGAGACCCAGTACTTC.

V usage is TRBV7-6 and J usage is TRBJ1-2; 8 bases are shared with TRBD1. CDR1 is SGHVS, CDR2 FNYEAQ, per germline. The trim removed 6 bases at V and 6 bases at J, leaving 6 bases unmatched. The CDR3 has 13 residues. In nucleotides, the CDR3 is TGTGCCAGCAGTTCTTCAGGGGGCGATGGCTACACCTTC. This codes for CASSSSGGDGYTF.

V is TRBV7-9 and J is TRBJ1-2; D gene unclear. The germline CDR1 and CDR2 sequences are SEHNR and FQNEAQ (reference sequence). V gave up 1 base and J gave up 8 bases, with 5 bases separating them. This CDR3 is 11 amino acids long. This CDR3 is CASSLGGGYTF. The CDR3 coding sequence is TGTGCCAGCAGCTTAGGTGGAGGCTACACCTTC.

The J gene is TRBJ2-2, the V gene TRBV5-1; D may correspond to TRBD1 or TRBD2 (6 bases each). V was pared by 4 bases and J by 1 base, with 11 bases between. CDR1 is SGHRS, CDR2 YFSETQ, per germline. The CDR3 consists of 15 residues. CDR3 in DNA: TGCGCCAGCAGCCCGGGGGCGGGGAACACCGGGGAGCTGTTTTTT. Protein product: CASSPGAGNTGELFF.